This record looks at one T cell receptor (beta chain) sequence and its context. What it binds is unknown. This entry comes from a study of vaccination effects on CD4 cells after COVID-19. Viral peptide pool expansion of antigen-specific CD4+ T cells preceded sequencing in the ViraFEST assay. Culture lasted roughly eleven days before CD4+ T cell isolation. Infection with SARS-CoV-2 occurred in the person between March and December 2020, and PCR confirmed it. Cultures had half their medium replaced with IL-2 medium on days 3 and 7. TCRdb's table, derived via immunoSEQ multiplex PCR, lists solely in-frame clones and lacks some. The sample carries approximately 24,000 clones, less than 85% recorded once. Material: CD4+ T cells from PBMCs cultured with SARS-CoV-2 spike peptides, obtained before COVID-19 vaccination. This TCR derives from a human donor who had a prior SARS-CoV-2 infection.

The CDR3 loop reads CASSQRTSQETQYF. The CDR3 region has the DNA TGCGCCAGCAGCCAAAGGACTAGCCAAGAGACCCAGTACTTC. The chain employs TRBV5-1 and TRBJ2-5; 7 nucleotides align to TRBD2. The germline V gene has CDR1 SGHRS and CDR2 YFSETQ. The ends lost 4 bases at V and 1 base at J; junction bases unmatched: 4. The CDR3 has 14 amino acids.